This TCR beta chain comes out of a study of blood T cell repertoires in COVID-19. Across the study: Material from acute and convalescent COVID-19 was sourced from the United States, Italy and Spain.

The participants were between roughly 18 and 89 years old and came from 24 US areas. Libraries were prepared by immunoSEQ multiplex PCR; TCRdb keeps only in-frame clonotypes and omits some of them. Among 200,000 to 250,000 clones listed, approximately 84% were seen once. The length of the CDR3 is 12 residues. Trimming removed 6 bases from V and 12 bases from J, with 15 bases in between. The germline V gene encodes CDR1 MNHEY and CDR2 SVGEGT. The source material was PBMCs or T cells enriched from blood (not recorded which). The chain is built from TRBV6-2 or TRBV6-3 and TRBJ2-1; D gene unclear. The TCR originated in a middle-aged man who had recovered from COVID-19. CDR3 protein: CASSQRLVGQFF. In nucleotides, the CDR3 is TGTGCCAGCAGCCAGAGATTAGTCGGGCAGTTCTTC.